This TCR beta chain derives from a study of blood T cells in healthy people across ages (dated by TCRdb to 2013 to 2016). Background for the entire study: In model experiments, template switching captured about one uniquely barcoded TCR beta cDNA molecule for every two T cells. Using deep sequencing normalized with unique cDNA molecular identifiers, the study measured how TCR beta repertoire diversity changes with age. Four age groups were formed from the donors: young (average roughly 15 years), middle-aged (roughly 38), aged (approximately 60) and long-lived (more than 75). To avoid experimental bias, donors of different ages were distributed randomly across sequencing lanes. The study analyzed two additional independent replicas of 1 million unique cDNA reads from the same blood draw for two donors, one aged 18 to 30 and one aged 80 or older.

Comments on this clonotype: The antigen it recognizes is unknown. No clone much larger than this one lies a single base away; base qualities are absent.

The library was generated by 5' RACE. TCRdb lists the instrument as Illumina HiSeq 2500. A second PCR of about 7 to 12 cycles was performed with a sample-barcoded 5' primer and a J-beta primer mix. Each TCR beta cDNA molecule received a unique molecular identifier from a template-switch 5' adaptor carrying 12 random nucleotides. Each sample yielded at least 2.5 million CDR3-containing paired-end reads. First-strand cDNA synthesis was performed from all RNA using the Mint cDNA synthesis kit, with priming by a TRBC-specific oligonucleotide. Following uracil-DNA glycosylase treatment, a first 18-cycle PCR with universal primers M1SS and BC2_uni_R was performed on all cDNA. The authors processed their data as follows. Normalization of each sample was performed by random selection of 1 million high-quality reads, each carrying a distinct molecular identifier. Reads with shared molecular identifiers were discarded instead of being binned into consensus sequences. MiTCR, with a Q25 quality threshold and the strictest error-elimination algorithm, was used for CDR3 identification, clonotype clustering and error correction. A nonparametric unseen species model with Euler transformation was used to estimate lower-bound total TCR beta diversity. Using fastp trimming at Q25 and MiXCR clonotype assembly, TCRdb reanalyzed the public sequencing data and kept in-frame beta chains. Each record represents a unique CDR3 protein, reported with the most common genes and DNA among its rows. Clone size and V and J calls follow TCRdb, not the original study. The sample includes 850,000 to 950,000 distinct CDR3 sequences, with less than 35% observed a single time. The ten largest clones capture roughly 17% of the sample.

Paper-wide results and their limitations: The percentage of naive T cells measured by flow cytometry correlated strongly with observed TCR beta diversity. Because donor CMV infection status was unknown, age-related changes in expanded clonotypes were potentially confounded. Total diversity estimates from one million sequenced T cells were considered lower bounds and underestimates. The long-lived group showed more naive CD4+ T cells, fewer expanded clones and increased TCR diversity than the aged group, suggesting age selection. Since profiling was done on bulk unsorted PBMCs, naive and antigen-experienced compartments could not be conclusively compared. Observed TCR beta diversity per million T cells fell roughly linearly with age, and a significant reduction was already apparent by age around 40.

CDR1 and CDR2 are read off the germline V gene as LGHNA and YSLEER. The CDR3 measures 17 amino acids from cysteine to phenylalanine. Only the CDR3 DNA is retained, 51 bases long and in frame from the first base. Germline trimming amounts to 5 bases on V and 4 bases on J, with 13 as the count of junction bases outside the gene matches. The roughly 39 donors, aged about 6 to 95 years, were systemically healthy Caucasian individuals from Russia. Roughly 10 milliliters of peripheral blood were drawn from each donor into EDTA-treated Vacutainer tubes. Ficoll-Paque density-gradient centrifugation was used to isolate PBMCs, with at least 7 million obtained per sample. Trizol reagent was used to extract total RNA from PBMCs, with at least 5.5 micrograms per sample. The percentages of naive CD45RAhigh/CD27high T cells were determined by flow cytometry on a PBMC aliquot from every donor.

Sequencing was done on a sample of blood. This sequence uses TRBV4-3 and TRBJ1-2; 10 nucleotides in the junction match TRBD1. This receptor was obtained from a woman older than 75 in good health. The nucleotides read TGCGCCAGCAGCGCCGGGGGACAGGGGTTTCCAAGCTATGGCTACACCTTC. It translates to CASSAGGQGFPSYGYTF.